This TCR beta chain derives from a study of post-analysis software for immune sequencing data (dated by TCRdb to the mid-2010s). With respect to the entire study: Disease courses on record covered relapsing-remitting, secondary progressive and progressive-relapsing multiple sclerosis, though some patients had no subtype annotation. A subset of samples was prepared in parallel using single-end sample barcoding, then pooled and co-amplified after Illumina adapter ligation. The patient repertoires were set against under 13 previously published healthy control repertoires from donors whose ages ranged from roughly 6 to 26 years.

The method was PCR. Sequencing used an Illumina HiSeq 2500. To reduce PCR and sequencing biases, unique molecular identifiers were incorporated into the TCR beta cDNA libraries. Approximately 500,000 cDNA molecules were obtained for every 1 to 10 million input T cells, so each molecule roughly corresponded to one T cell. The patient libraries were prepared and sequenced with the same protocol used for the earlier healthy control dataset. Samples belonging to the same batch were prepared together, multiplexed and sequenced on a shared HiSeq lane. The source study handled its data this way. MIGEC was used to process the raw barcoded reads, and molecular identifier groups with only a single read were discarded before consensus assembly and CDR3 extraction. Clonotype tables were post-analysed with VDJtools, normalizing diversity by down-sampling all datasets to the smallest sample size. To correct batch-related cross-sample contamination, repertoire overlap clustering matched CDR3 amino acid sequences but not nucleotide sequences. Starting from the raw public reads, TCRdb applied fastp trimming at Q25, assembled clones with MiXCR and retained in-frame beta chains. When rows share a CDR3 protein, they turn into one entry using the most common DNA and genes. In this record, the V and J calls reflect TCRdb's handling and not the investigators' own analysis. Within this sample are roughly 620,000 distinct CDR3 sequences, with roughly 46% of them counted one time only. The biggest ten clones account for 1.5% to 2% of the sample.

The CDR1 and CDR2 encoded by the germline V gene (reference sequence) are SEHNR and FQNEAQ. The CDR3 has 13 amino acids, counting the end cysteine and phenylalanine. Just CDR3 DNA is preserved here, 39 bases in frame from base 1. Relative to germline, V is 6 bases shorter and J is 3 bases shorter, with 9 bases between their ends. The full study reports these points: Normalized Chao1 diversity was significantly lower in multiple sclerosis patients than controls, suggesting substantial peripheral T-cell clonal expansion. About five TRBV segments, including TRBV5-6, TRBV5-1 and TRBV20-1, were significantly more frequent in patients than controls. The multiple sclerosis patient group was slightly younger than the control group. Direct clustering with F measure showed strong co-clustering of samples prepared in the same batch, prompting a batch-effect correction.

To demonstrate the VDJtools post-analysis software, the study profiled TCR beta repertoires from the peripheral blood of about a dozen young patients with multiple sclerosis. The multiple sclerosis patients were children and adolescents ranging in age from roughly 6 to 15 years. As to this clonotype: It lacks a known antigen. The sample holds no much larger clone one base away, and base qualities are not on file.

Recombination linked TRBV7-9 to TRBJ1-5, and the D gene may be TRBD1, 6 bases matching. This clonotype was obtained from a girl under 18 with multiple sclerosis. The sample comprised blood. The CDR3 loop reads CASSRQDNQPQHF. In nucleotides, the sequence is TGTGCCAGCAGTCGACAGGACAATCAGCCCCAGCATTTT.